This TCR beta chain was recovered during a study of cytomegalovirus exposure and HLA in healthy donors. Findings and caveats of the study: A later analysis showed that HLA-associated TCR beta chains had undergone more clonal expansion than equally common others.

This PCR relied on a set of 60 Vbeta primers and 13 Jbeta primers. The table came from immunoSEQ multiplex PCR; TCRdb's copy has only in-frame clones and leaves some out. The sample contains roughly 100,000 clones, approximately 82% of which appear only once. Losses at the gene ends were 6 bases for V and 5 bases for J; bases not matched to a gene: 7. This CDR3 contains 15 residues. Germline assignment: CDR1 MNHEY and CDR2 SVGAGI. Points on this clone: What it binds is unknown.

The TCR was taken from a man between 40 and 49 years old in good health and CMV-seropositive. The sample was PBMCs. The chain joins TRBV6-5 to TRBJ2-7; TRBD2 matches 13 bases. The CDR3 sequence: CASSRTSGRRHEQYF. The CDR3 nucleotides are TGTGCCAGCAGCCGGACTAGCGGGAGACGCCACGAGCAGTACTTC.